This T cell receptor beta chain was captured by sequencing in a study of a mutant IDH1 vaccine in newly diagnosed glioma. Whole-study context: Patients previously underwent radiotherapy, temozolomide, or both, and most underwent both. Study conclusions and caveats: Shifts in the top peripheral T cell clonotypes seemed unrelated to pseudoprogression. Immune responses arising from the vaccine appeared in about 92% of patients.

Time point specified: baseline, week 1 (first vaccination visit). Described treatment: pre-vaccination baseline after standard-of-care therapy. This clone was found a few times. What it recognizes is unknown. Libraries were prepared by immunoSEQ multiplex PCR; TCRdb keeps only in-frame clonotypes and omits some of them. This table has under 90,000 clones, about four fifths appearing once. The germline CDR1 and CDR2 sequences are GTSNPN and SVGIG (reference sequence). This CDR3 contains 11 residues. V lost 4 bases and J lost 4, with 7 bases in between. The clonotype comes from a man aged 50 or older with glioma. V gene TRBV30 combines with J gene TRBJ1-2, with D unresolved. Material: PBMCs, obtained from a glioma patient treated with radiotherapy, temozolomide or both. In nucleotides, the CDR3 is TGTGCCTGGACCGTCAGCTATGGCTACACCTTC. Amino acid sequence: CAWTVSYGYTF.